Below, 32 T cell receptor beta chains from the same sample are listed, as sequenced in a study of T cell changes during pregnancy in multiple sclerosis. Sequenced by immunoSEQ multiplex PCR; TCRdb stores in-frame clones only, minus some. The table lists under 6,000 clones, 81% of them singletons, with more than 15% in the top ten. Sample: CD8+ T cells from peripheral blood mononuclear cells, taken in the second trimester of pregnancy. These receptor sequences come from a female donor in good health, enrolled as a control in a pregnancy study.

Note on this clone: A far larger clone is one base from this, pointing to a likely read error. The sample has other DNA sequences that encode this CDR3 too. The chain employs TRBV9 and TRBJ2-2; D not certain. V dropped 4 bases and J dropped 2 bases, with 3 bases sitting between them. The CDR3 runs to 12 residues. Germline CDR1 SGDLS, CDR2 YYNGEE. This CDR3 reads CASSLNTGELFF. Here the CDR3 DNA reads TGTGCCAGCAGCCTAAACACCGGGGAGCTGTTTTTT.

The table lists this clone with a few counts. The chain combines TRBV30 with TRBJ1-2; D perhaps matches TRBD1 (5 bases). CDR1 and CDR2 from the germline V gene are GTSNPN and SVGIG (reference sequence). Trimming removed 0 bases at V and 6 bases at J, with 17 bases between. The CDR3 has 15 residues. CDR3 coding DNA: TGTGCCTGGAGTGTACAGGACGCCTTCTCGCATGGCTACACCTTC. Amino acids: CAWSVQDAFSHGYTF.

The V call is TRBV4-1, the J call TRBJ2-4; maybe TRBD2 (6 bases). The V end was cut by 4 bases, the J end by 5 bases, with 15 bases between. Germline assignment: CDR1 MGHRA and CDR2 YSYEKL. This CDR3 comprises 15 residues. In DNA form, the CDR3 reads TGCGCCAGCAGCCCGCAGGGAGGTACCGAAAACATTCAGTACTTC. It is translated as CASSPQGGTENIQYF.

This chain uses TRBV4-2 with TRBJ2-5; 9 bases match TRBD2. V was pared by 4 bases and J by 3 bases, with 12 bases of the junction left unmatched. The germline V gene has CDR1 LGHNA and CDR2 YNFKEQ. This CDR3 has 17 residues. CDR3 DNA sequence: TGTGCCAGCAGCCCCTGGGAGGCTAGCGGGGCAAAAGAGACCCAGTACTTC. Encoded protein: CASSPWEASGAKETQYF.

J is TRBJ2-7 and V is TRBV5-4, with D maybe TRBD2 (6 bases). Germline lookup yields CDR1 SGHNT and CDR2 YYREEE (reference sequence). V lost 0 bases and J lost 1, with 8 bases in between. The CDR3 totals 14 residues. CDR3 DNA: TGTGCCAGCAGCTTGGACGGGAGTTCCTACGAGCAGTACTTC. This codes for CASSLDGSSYEQYF.

This clone was detected only once. This chain uses TRBV12-5 with TRBJ2-1, with 9 bases matching TRBD2. Germline values: CDR1 LGHNT, CDR2 FRNRAP. Germline trimming cut 2 bases from V and 5 bases from J; bases unmatched to any gene: 13. The CDR3 consists of 18 residues. The CDR3, as DNA: TGTGCTAGTGGTTTGAGTAGCGGGGGCGGATCGAGCCACAATGAGCAGTTCTTC. It encodes CASGLSSGGGSSHNEQFF.

The rearrangement joins TRBV7-4 to TRBJ1-1; 7 positions match TRBD1. V trimming: 5 bases; J trimming: 5 bases; junction bases outside the gene matches: 11. The CDR3 is made up of 15 amino acids. Germline lookup yields CDR1 SGHVT and CDR2 SQSDAQ. The CDR3 bases are TGTGCCAGCAGCGAACACAGGGGATCGCGGACTGAAGCTTTCTTT. It encodes CASSEHRGSRTEAFF.

The chain employs TRBV6-1 and TRBJ1-1, with TRBD1 as a possible D gene (6 bases). The V end lost 1 base, the J end lost 5 bases, and 11 bases lay between the germline ends. CDR1 is MNHNS, CDR2 SASEGT, per germline. The CDR3 loop spans 14 amino acids. DNA for the CDR3: TGTGCCAGCAGTGAAGGAGGGGGGGGAACTGAAGCTTTCTTT. Protein product: CASSEGGGGTEAFF.

The chain uses TRBV10-1 and TRBJ2-1; 9 positions agree with TRBD2. Germline loops: CDR1 WNHNN, CDR2 SYGVQD (reference sequence). The CDR3 consists of 17 residues. The V and J ends lost 4 bases and 5 bases, in that order; junction bases with no gene match: 12. The CDR3 region has the DNA TGCGCCAGCAGTGGGAACCCGAGCGGGAGGCCTCACAATGAGCAGTTCTTC. It specifies CASSGNPSGRPHNEQFF.

This rearrangement joins TRBV6-5 to TRBJ1-5; no clear D gene. The CDR3 consists of 16 residues. Between the trimmed V and J ends, which lost 2 bases and 0 bases, there was a span of 11 bases. Per germline, CDR1 MNHEY and CDR2 SVGAGI. The CDR3 is CASSYGPADSNQPQHF. The CDR3 coding sequence is TGTGCCAGCAGTTACGGGCCAGCGGATAGCAATCAGCCCCAGCATTTT.

The V gene is TRBV6-1, the J gene TRBJ1-2; D is undetermined. This CDR3 comprises 14 residues. Germline CDR1 and CDR2: MNHNS and SASEGT. The V end was cut by 6 bases, the J end by 6 bases, with 17 bases between. The CDR3 sequence: CASSRDRTANGYTF. CDR3 DNA: TGTGCCAGCAGCCGGGATCGGACGGCTAATGGCTACACCTTC.

The V gene is TRBV2, the J gene TRBJ1-3; TRBD1 agrees at 8 bases. CDR1 is SNHLY and CDR2 is FYNNEI in the germline V gene. Trimming took 8 bases from V and 2 from J; bases not matched to a gene: 8. The CDR3 consists of 15 residues. CDR3 amino acids: CASRQGIGAGNTIYF. CDR3 DNA: TGTGCCAGCCGACAGGGGATTGGAGCTGGAAACACCATATATTTT. The full variable domain, its missing parts supplied by reference TRBV2 and TRBJ1-3, is EPEVTQTPSHQVTQMGQEVILRCVPISNHLYFYWYRQILGQKVEFLVSFYNNEISEKSEIFDDQFSVERPDGSNFTLKIRSTKLEDSAMYFCASRQGIGAGNTIYFGEGSWLTVV.

The genes are TRBV2 and TRBJ2-1, with 12 bases matching TRBD2. V shed 3 bases, J shed 8 bases, and the junction held 5 bases outside the gene matches. CDR1 and CDR2 from the germline V gene are SNHLY and FYNNEI. CDR3 length equals 15 residues. CDR3 sequence: CASSDVLAGGYEQFF. The CDR3 DNA follows: TGTGCCAGCAGTGATGTACTAGCGGGAGGTTATGAGCAGTTCTTC.

CDR3 nucleotides: TGTGCCAGCAACAAAAGGGGCCGCGGCTACGAGCAGTACTTC. Residues: CASNKRGRGYEQYF. V is TRBV6-5 and J is TRBJ2-7; D might be TRBD1 (5 bases). Germline CDR1 and CDR2: MNHEY and SVGAGI. The CDR3 has 14 residues. The V gene lost 7 bases and the J gene lost 3 bases, with 16 bases spanning the gap.

V gene TRBV11-2 combines with J gene TRBJ2-3, with D uncertain. CDR1 and CDR2 (germline): SGHAT, FQNNGV. The CDR3 loop spans 14 amino acids. The V end was cut by 5 bases, the J end by 3 bases, with 12 bases between. The CDR3 reads CASSPEWSTDTQYF. CDR3 sequence (DNA): TGTGCCAGCAGCCCCGAGTGGTCTACAGATACGCAGTATTTT.

In its sample, this clone was seen a few times. The CDR3 here is CASSGTSGGANEQFF. In DNA form, the CDR3 reads TGTGCCAGCAGTGGGACTAGCGGGGGGGCCAATGAGCAGTTCTTC. The V call is TRBV6-4, the J call TRBJ2-1; 15 positions match TRBD2. Germline CDR1 MRHNA, CDR2 SNTAGT. V dropped 4 bases and J dropped 6; count of bases not matched to a gene: 1. The CDR3 is made up of 15 amino acids.

The chain combines TRBV28 with TRBJ2-7; 12 bases are a match to TRBD2. Germline V lookup: CDR1 MDHEN, CDR2 SYDVKM. V shed 3 bases and J 2 bases; nucleotides not matched to a gene: 5. The CDR3 runs 16 residues. CDR3 nucleotide sequence: TGTGCCAGCAGTTTGGGACTAGCGGGTATAGCCTACGAGCAGTACTTC. Its translation is CASSLGLAGIAYEQYF.

This chain connects TRBV6-1 to TRBJ1-6, with 9 bases identical to TRBD1. V shed 7 bases and J 6 bases; nucleotides not matched to a gene: 7. The CDR3 loop spans 15 amino acids. The germline gives CDR1 MNHNS, CDR2 SASEGT. CDR3 sequence reads: CASNIQGASNSPLHF. The CDR3 DNA reads as TGTGCCAGCAATATACAGGGGGCGAGTAATTCACCCCTCCACTTT.

The chain employs TRBV11-2 and TRBJ2-2, with 9 bases lining up with TRBD2. CDR3 length equals 19 residues. The V segment lost 2 bases and the J segment 5 bases; nucleotides outside the gene matches: 15. The germline CDR1 and CDR2 sequences are SGHAT and FQNNGV. CDR3 bases: TGTGCCAGCAGCTTACTAGGGTGGTGGCGGGGGGGCCGTACCGGGGAGCTGTTTTTT. This sequence encodes CASSLLGWWRGGRTGELFF.

This sequence joins TRBV5-6 and TRBJ2-4; 7 bases map to TRBD2. CDR3 length: 17 residues. With 0 bases clipped from V and 2 bases from J, the junction kept 8 bases outside the gene matches. Looked up from germline, CDR1 is SGHDT and CDR2 is YYEEEE. The CDR3 here is CASSLAGLVGTKNIQYF. DNA for the CDR3: TGTGCCAGCAGCTTGGCCGGACTAGTCGGGACCAAAAACATTCAGTACTTC. The whole variable domain, remainder taken from reference TRBV5-6 and TRBJ2-4, is DAGVTQSPTHLIKTRGQQVTLRCSPKSGHDTVSWYQQALGQGPQFIFQYYEEEERQRGNFPDRFSGHQFPNYSSELNVNALLLGDSALYLCASSLAGLVGTKNIQYFGAGTRLSVL.

The chain is built from TRBV13 and TRBJ1-4; 9 nucleotides line up with TRBD1. CDR1 and CDR2 from the germline V gene are PRHDT and FYEKMQ (reference sequence). V lost 5 bases to trimming and J lost 3 bases; unmatched junction nucleotides: 10. The CDR3 has 17 residues. This chain's CDR3 is CASSVSGTGRSNEKLFF. Written as DNA, the CDR3 is TGTGCCAGCAGCGTTTCCGGGACAGGGCGGTCTAATGAAAAACTGTTTTTT.

The rearrangement uses TRBV15 and TRBJ1-5; D unclear. This CDR3 spans 15 amino acids. CDR1 and CDR2 (germline): LNHNV, YYDKDF (reference sequence). The V gene lost 1 base and the J gene lost 0 bases, with 7 bases spanning the gap. This CDR3 is CATSRVSRSNQPQHF. The DNA of the CDR3 is TGTGCCACCAGCAGAGTATCCCGTAGCAATCAGCCCCAGCATTTT.

J is TRBJ2-7 and V is TRBV4-2; TRBD2 agrees at 8 bases. Looked up from germline, CDR1 is LGHNA and CDR2 is YNFKEQ. The CDR3 consists of 15 residues. Losses at the gene ends were 3 bases for V and 4 bases for J; bases not matched to a gene: 8. DNA for the CDR3: TGTGCCAGCAGCCAGGACGGGAGGGCCTCATACGAGCAGTACTTC. Its protein product is CASSQDGRASYEQYF.

This clone has more than one count but fewer than ten. The chain recombines TRBV4-3 with TRBJ1-6; the D gene is possibly TRBD1 (6 bases). Trimming cost V 1 base and J 5 bases, with 9 bases left between them. The CDR3 has 15 residues. Germline V gene lookup returns CDR1 LGHNA and CDR2 YSLEER. In DNA form, the CDR3 reads TGCGCCAGCAGCCAAGCTCAGGGGCATAATTCACCCCTCCACTTT. Residues: CASSQAQGHNSPLHF.

For the CDR3, the DNA is TGTGCCACCAGCAGTAGGGATTCCTACGGGAAGGGAACAGATACGCAGTATTTT. This gives the protein CATSSRDSYGKGTDTQYF. The V gene is TRBV15, the J gene TRBJ2-3; D perhaps matches TRBD2 (5 bases). Deletions cut 3 bases from V and 3 bases from J, with 22 bases between. The CDR3 consists of 18 residues. Germline V gene sequence: CDR1 LNHNV, CDR2 YYDKDF (reference sequence).

The CDR3 sequence: CASSMTGMGSYNEQFF. CDR3 nucleotides: TGTGCCAGTAGTATGACCGGGATGGGATCCTACAATGAGCAGTTCTTC. The chain links TRBV19 to TRBJ2-1, with D possibly being TRBD2 (5 bases). The V and J ends lost 3 bases and 1 base respectively, with 13 bases between them. The CDR3 covers 16 residues. Per germline, CDR1 LNHDA and CDR2 SQIVND (reference sequence).

This rearrangement joins TRBV6-5 to TRBJ1-1, with TRBD1 matching 10 bases. The germline CDR1 and CDR2 sequences are MNHEY and SVGAGI. Trimming at V came to 7 bases and at J to 8 bases, leaving 7 bases not matched to a gene. The CDR3 sequence is 13 residues long. The CDR3 DNA follows: TGTGCCAGCAAACCCGGGACAGGGGACGAAGCTTTCTTT. Translating gives CASKPGTGDEAFF.

The CDR3: CASSLWAGQGNTGELFF. The DNA for the CDR3 is TGTGCCAGCAGTTTATGGGCGGGACAGGGTAACACCGGGGAGCTGTTTTTT. The chain links TRBV28 to TRBJ2-2, with 9 bases lining up with TRBD1. This CDR3 comprises 17 residues. Germline CDR1 is MDHEN and CDR2 is SYDVKM. V shed 0 bases and J 2 bases; nucleotides not matched to a gene: 4.

V is TRBV14 and J is TRBJ1-1, with D tentatively TRBD1 (5 bases). Between the trimmed V and J ends, which lost 0 bases and 3 bases, there was a span of 17 bases. The V gene's germline CDR1 is SGHDN and CDR2 FVKESK. The CDR3 runs to 17 residues. The CDR3 here is CASSQDLVWGTDTEAFF. The CDR3 bases are TGTGCCAGCAGCCAAGATCTTGTGTGGGGCACGGACACTGAAGCTTTCTTT.

V usage is TRBV25-1 and J usage is TRBJ1-6; no firm D call. This CDR3 contains 13 residues. Deletions cut 4 bases from V and 10 bases from J, with 11 bases between. CDR1 and CDR2 (germline): MGHDK, SYGVNS. CDR3 protein: CASSAGHGSPLHF. CDR3 DNA sequence: TGTGCCAGCAGTGCAGGCCACGGATCACCCCTCCACTTT.

The genes are TRBV27 and TRBJ2-7; tentative D call: TRBD1 (6 bases). V was clipped by 2 bases and J by 2 bases, with 7 bases between them. Germline CDR1 and CDR2: MNHEY and SMNVEV (reference sequence). This CDR3 comprises 13 residues. The CDR3 reads CASSLQGPYEQYF. The CDR3 DNA follows: TGTGCCAGCAGTTTACAGGGGCCCTACGAGCAGTACTTC.

The chain combines TRBV6-6 with TRBJ2-5; 7 bases match TRBD2. V shed 6 bases, J shed 1 base, and the junction held 5 bases outside the gene matches. This CDR3 has 14 amino acids. In germline, CDR1 is MNHNY, CDR2 SVGAGI (reference sequence). The CDR3 loop is CASRPIAGQETQYF. In nucleotides, the CDR3 is TGTGCCAGCAGGCCAATAGCGGGCCAAGAGACCCAGTACTTC.